This T cell receptor (beta chain) came from a study of blood T cell repertoires in COVID-19. Overall study context: COVID-19 samples, acute and convalescent, were from the United States, Italy and Spain. Sample material is recorded as cDNA or gDNA derived from T cells, B-cell-depleted T cells, or PBMCs.

The CDR3 runs 18 residues. Germline trimming cut 1 base from V and 6 bases from J; bases unmatched to any gene: 12. Germline CDR1 LGHDT, CDR2 YNNKEL (reference sequence). Here immunoSEQ multiplex PCR was the method, and the copy in TCRdb shows in-frame clones only, minus some. The sample has approximately 89,000 clones, about 80% seen once. The chain employs TRBV3-1 (or the pseudogene TRBV3-2) and TRBJ1-5, with 10 bases aligning to TRBD1. Sequenced input: peripheral blood. This receptor was identified in a woman aged 80 or over with acute or convalescent COVID-19. This chain's CDR3 is CASSQAYSGTGAAQPQHF. The CDR3 DNA follows: TGTGCCAGCAGCCAAGCGTACTCCGGGACAGGGGCGGCTCAGCCCCAGCATTTT.